The next 7 T cell receptor beta chains were all read from a single sample in a study of blood T cell repertoires in COVID-19. This table comes from immunoSEQ multiplex PCR, and its TCRdb copy is limited to in-frame clones, with some not included. Among fewer than 300,000 clones listed, roughly 90% were seen once. The specimen was PBMCs or T cells enriched from blood (not recorded which). Receptor source: a woman in her thirties who had recovered from COVID-19.

The chain links TRBV6-1 to TRBJ2-1; a weak D match, TRBD2 (11 bases). Germline assignment: CDR1 MNHNS and CDR2 SASEGT. This CDR3 region has 19 residues. V was shortened by 2 bases and J by 6 bases, with 26 bases between the two germline ends. CDR3 amino acids: CASSEIRDRGLAGGNEQFF. The CDR3 DNA sequence: TGTGCCAGCAGTGAAATCCGAGACAGGGGGCTAGCGGGAGGCAATGAGCAGTTCTTC.

The chain joins TRBV15 to TRBJ1-2, with 8 bases lining up with TRBD1. CDR1 LNHNV and CDR2 YYDKDF come from the germline V gene (reference sequence). J lost 6 bases, V lost 5 bases, and 8 bases had no gene match. The CDR3 contains 14 residues. This chain's CDR3 is CATSDQGARNGYTF. CDR3 coding DNA: TGTGCCACCAGCGACCAGGGGGCGCGGAATGGCTACACCTTC.

This sequence joins TRBV29-1 and TRBJ1-1; D remains ambiguous. Trimming removed 3 bases at V and 0 bases at J, with 5 bases between. The CDR3 runs 12 residues. Per the germline V gene, CDR1 is SQVTM and CDR2 is ANQGSEA. The CDR3 DNA follows: TGCAGCGTTGATCAATTGAACACTGAAGCTTTCTTT. This encodes CSVDQLNTEAFF.

This rearrangement joins TRBV6-5 to TRBJ2-1; D unresolved. In germline, CDR1 is MNHEY, CDR2 SVGAGI. V lost 5 bases and J 9 bases, leaving 8 bases between the germline ends. The CDR3 extends over 11 amino acids. CDR3 coding DNA: TGTGCCAGCAGTAACTATCTTGAGCAGTTCTTC. This encodes CASSNYLEQFF.

V and J are TRBV14 and TRBJ1-4; D remains ambiguous. Per germline, CDR1 SGHDN and CDR2 FVKESK. The CDR3 is made up of 14 amino acids. Trimming took 1 base from V and 8 from J, leaving 11 bases between them. In DNA form, the CDR3 reads TGTGCCAGCAGCCAAGGGGTACTAAGGGAAAAACTGTTTTTT. Translating it yields CASSQGVLREKLFF.

The CDR3 sequence: CASRRLAGGSREQFF. CDR3 in DNA: TGTGCCAGCAGAAGACTAGCGGGAGGGTCGCGTGAGCAGTTCTTC. V and J are TRBV11-3 and TRBJ2-1; TRBD2 matches at 14 bases. V gave up 6 bases and J gave up 9 bases; unmatched junction bases: 7. The CDR3 spans 15 residues. Germline V gene sequence: CDR1 SGHNT, CDR2 YENEEA. Supplemented by reference TRBV11-3 and TRBJ2-1, the full variable domain reads EAGVVQSPRYKIIEKKQPVAFWCNPISGHNTLYWYLQNLGQGPELLIRYENEEAVDDSQLPKDRFSAERLKGVDSTLKIQPAELGDSAVYLCASRRLAGGSREQFFGPGTRLTVL.

A note on this clone: Germline is not matched at one junction end, which may reflect a read error. The chain carries TRBV7-7 and TRBJ2-1, with TRBD2 matching over 8 bases. CDR3 size: 19 residues. CDR1 and CDR2 (germline): SSHAT, FNYEAQ (reference sequence). The CDR3 DNA sequence: TGTGCTAGCAGCTTTTCCCCTCCCCAAGCGGGAGTAAGCTACAATGAGCAGTTCTTC. It specifies CASSFSPPQAGVSYNEQFF.